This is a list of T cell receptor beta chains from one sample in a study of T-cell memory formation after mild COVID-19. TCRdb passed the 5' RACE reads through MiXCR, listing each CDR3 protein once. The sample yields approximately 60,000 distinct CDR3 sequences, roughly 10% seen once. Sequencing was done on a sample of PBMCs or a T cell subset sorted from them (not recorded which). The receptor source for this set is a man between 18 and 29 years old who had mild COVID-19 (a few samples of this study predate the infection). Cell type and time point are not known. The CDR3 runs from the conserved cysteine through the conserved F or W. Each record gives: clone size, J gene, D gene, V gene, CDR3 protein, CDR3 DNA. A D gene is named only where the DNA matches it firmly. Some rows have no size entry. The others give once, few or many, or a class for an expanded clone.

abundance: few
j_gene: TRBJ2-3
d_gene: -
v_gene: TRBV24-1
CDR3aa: CATSRSGSTDTQYF
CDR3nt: TGTGCCACCAGTCGATCGGGAAGCACAGATACGCAGTATTTT

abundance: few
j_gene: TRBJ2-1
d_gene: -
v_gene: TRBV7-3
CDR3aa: CASSLPSRGEQFF
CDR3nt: TGTGCCAGCAGCTTACCCAGCAGGGGTGAGCAGTTCTTC

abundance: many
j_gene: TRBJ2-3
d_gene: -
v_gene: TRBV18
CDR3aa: CASSPPGAGSGTDTQYF
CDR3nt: TGTGCCAGCTCACCACCGGGTGCAGGATCGGGCACAGATACGCAGTATTTT

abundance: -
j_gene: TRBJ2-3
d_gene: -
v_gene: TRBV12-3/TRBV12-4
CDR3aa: CASSLTLSRADTQYF
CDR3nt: TGTGCCAGCAGTTTGACCCTTTCTAGGGCAGATACGCAGTATTTT

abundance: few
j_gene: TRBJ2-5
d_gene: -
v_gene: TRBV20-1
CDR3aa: CSLTQGLSQETQYF
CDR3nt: TGCAGCCTGACGCAGGGACTTTCCCAAGAGACCCAGTACTTC

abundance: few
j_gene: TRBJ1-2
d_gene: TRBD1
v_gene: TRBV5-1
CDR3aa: CASSRDRVSGYTF
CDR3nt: TGCGCCAGCAGCCGTGACAGGGTGTCTGGCTACACCTTC

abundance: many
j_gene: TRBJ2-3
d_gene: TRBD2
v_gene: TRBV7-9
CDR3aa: CASSLRRGGRADTQYF
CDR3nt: TGTGCCAGCAGCTTAAGACGGGGGGGCCGGGCAGATACGCAGTATTTT

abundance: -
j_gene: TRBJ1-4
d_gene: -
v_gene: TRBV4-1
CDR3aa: CASSQGSGDNEKLFF
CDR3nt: TGCGCCAGCAGCCAAGGGTCCGGGGATAATGAAAAACTGTTTTTT

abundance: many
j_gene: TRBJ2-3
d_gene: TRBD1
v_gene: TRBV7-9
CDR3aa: CASSLDLGGDTQYF
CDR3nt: TGTGCCAGCAGCTTGGACCTAGGGGGCGATACGCAGTATTTT

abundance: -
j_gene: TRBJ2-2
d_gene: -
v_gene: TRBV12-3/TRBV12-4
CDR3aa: CASSLGAANTGELFF
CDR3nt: TGTGCCAGCAGTTTAGGGGCCGCGAACACCGGGGAGCTGTTTTTT

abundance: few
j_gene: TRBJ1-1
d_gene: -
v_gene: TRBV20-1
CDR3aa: CSERTEAFF
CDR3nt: TGCAGTGAACGCACTGAAGCTTTCTTT

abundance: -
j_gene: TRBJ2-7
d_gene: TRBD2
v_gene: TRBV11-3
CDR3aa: CASSAGGSYEQYF
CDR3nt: TGTGCCAGCAGCGCCGGGGGGTCCTACGAGCAGTACTTC

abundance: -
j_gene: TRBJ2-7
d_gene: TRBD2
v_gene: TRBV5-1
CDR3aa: CASSLLAGTSYEQYF
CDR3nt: TGCGCCAGCAGCTTACTAGCGGGGACCTCCTACGAGCAGTACTTC

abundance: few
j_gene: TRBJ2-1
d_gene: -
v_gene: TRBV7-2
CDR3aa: CASRGNEQFF
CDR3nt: TGTGCCAGCAGGGGCAATGAGCAGTTCTTC

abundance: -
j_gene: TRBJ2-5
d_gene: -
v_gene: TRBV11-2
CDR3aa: CASSFGNQETQYF
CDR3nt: TGTGCCAGCAGCTTTGGGAATCAAGAGACCCAGTACTTC

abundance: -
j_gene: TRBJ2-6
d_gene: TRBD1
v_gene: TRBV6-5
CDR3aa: CASTRQGFGANVLTF
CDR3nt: TGTGCCAGCACCAGACAGGGTTTTGGGGCCAACGTCCTGACTTTC

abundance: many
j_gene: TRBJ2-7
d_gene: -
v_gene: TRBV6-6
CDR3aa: CASSLYREVYEQYF
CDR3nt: TGTGCCAGCAGCTTATACCGGGAAGTCTACGAGCAGTACTTC

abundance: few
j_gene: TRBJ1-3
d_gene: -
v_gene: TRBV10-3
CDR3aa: CAISEAPPRVGNTIYF
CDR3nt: TGTGCCATCAGTGAGGCACCCCCCAGGGTTGGAAACACCATATATTTT

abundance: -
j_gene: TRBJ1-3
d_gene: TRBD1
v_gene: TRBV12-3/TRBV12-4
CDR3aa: CASRPRQGSYTIYF
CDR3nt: TGTGCCAGCAGACCAAGACAGGGTAGCTACACCATATATTTT

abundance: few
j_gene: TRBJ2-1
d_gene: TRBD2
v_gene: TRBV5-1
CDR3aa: CASSVGTSGGNEQFF
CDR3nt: TGCGCCAGCAGCGTCGGGACTAGCGGGGGGAATGAGCAGTTCTTC

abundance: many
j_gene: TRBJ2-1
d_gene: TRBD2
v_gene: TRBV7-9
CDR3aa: CASSTPEAGLAYNEQFF
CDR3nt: TGTGCCAGCAGCACACCGGAGGCGGGACTAGCGTACAATGAGCAGTTCTTC

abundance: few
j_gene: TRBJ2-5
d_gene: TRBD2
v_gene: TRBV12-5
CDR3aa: CASGPGTTGPFQETQYF
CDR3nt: TGTGCTAGTGGCCCCGGGACTACCGGGCCCTTCCAAGAGACCCAGTACTTC

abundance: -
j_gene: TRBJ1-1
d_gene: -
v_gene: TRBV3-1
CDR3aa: CASSQEAGLTNTEAFF
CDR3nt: TGTGCCAGCAGCCAAGAGGCGGGACTCACGAACACTGAAGCTTTCTTT

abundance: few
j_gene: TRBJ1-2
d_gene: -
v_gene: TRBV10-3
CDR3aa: CAISESNGPYGYTF
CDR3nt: TGTGCCATCAGTGAGTCGAACGGTCCCTATGGCTACACCTTC